This TCR beta chain was profiled in a study of T cells in Graves' hyperthyroidism and ophthalmopathy. General observations from the study: Most clonotypes expanded in thyroid above 0.001 were likewise present in blood.

CDR1 is SGHTA, CDR2 FQGNSA, per germline. The CDR3 length is 15 residues. Deletions cut 1 base from V and 0 bases from J, with 10 bases between. Amplification yielded TCR beta CDR3 regions, with RNA transcripts as the source. The study used the HTBI primer set for a first-round RT-PCR of the TCR CDR3. TCRdb redid the calling of the multiplex PCR reads with MiXCR, one entry per CDR3 protein. The top ten hold around 70% of the sample, which has 130,000 or so distinct CDR3 sequences, roughly a fifth seen once. The authors took PBMCs from 8 to 10 ml fresh peripheral blood. This clonotype was recorded at least ten times. Its antigen is as yet unknown.

The TCR sequence derives from a woman aged 45 to 65 with Graves' hyperthyroidism that later progressed to Graves' ophthalmopathy. Sequenced sample: blood. The chain is built from TRBV7-2 and TRBJ2-7; D is ambiguous. The CDR3 here is CASSLVLQSSYEQYF. CDR3 DNA sequence: TGTGCCAGCAGCTTAGTACTACAATCCTCCTACGAGCAGTACTTC.